This TCR beta chain was captured in a study of CXCR3-negative and CXCR3-positive naive CD8 T cells. Germline-derived CDR1 and CDR2 are MNHNY and SVGAGI (reference sequence). The CDR3 has 14 amino acids. Via 5' RACE with UMI labels, TRB cDNA libraries were prepared. For each CDR3 protein, TCRdb gives one entry from its re-call of the 5' RACE reads, without DNA. Its clone listing holds about 130,000 distinct CDR3 sequences. This clonotype was sampled from a human donor in good health. Some clones in this sample may be carry-over from other donors' samples. Input material: naive CXCR3- CD8+ T cells from blood. Subset in this sample: CD45RO-CCR7+CD27+CD95- naive CD8+ T cells lacking CXCR3 (TNR3-). The chain has TRBV6-6 and TRBJ1-1. CDR3 loop: CASSYSKRNTEAFF.